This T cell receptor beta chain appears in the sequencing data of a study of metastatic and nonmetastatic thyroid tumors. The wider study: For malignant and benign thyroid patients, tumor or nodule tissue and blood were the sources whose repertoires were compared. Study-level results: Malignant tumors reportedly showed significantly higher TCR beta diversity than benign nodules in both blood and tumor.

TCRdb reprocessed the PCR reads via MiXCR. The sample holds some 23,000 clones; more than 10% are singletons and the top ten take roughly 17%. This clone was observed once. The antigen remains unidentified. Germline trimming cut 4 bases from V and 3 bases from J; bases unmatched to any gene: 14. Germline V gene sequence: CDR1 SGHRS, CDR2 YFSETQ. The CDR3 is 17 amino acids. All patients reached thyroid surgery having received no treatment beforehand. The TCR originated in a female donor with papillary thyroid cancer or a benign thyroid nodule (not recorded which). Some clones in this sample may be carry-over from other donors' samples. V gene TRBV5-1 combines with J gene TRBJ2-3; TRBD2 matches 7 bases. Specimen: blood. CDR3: CASSRGTGTKSTDTQYF. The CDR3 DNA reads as TGCGCCAGCAGCCGAGGAACCGGGACTAAGAGTACAGATACGCAGTATTTT.